Listed here is a single TCR beta chain. This clonotype was found many times. Its target antigen remains unknown. No clone much larger than this one lies a single base away; base qualities are absent. The TCR beta CDR3 regions were amplified from RNA transcripts. For the first round of RT-PCR on the TCR CDR3, the HTBI primer set was used together with the Qiagen OneStep RT-PCR kit. A second multiplex PCR round built the libraries, followed by size selection and purification. Paired-end sequencing of the libraries was performed with 100 bp reads on an Illumina HiSeq2000. Concerning the study's data processing: SOAPnuke was used to process the raw data, removing reads that contained adapters or uncalled bases, had a mean Phred below 15, or lacked an exact match to the constant primer or identifier. COPE v1.2.5 was used to merge high-quality paired reads, and clonotypes were defined as unique nucleotide sequences. MiTCR v1.1 was used to align clonotypes to the IMGT TRBV, TRBD and TRBJ reference segments. The analysis was restricted to V-J combinations with a frequency above 0.0001, which together covered roughly 99% of the repertoires. A TCS score was defined as the ratio between F50 (clonal expansion) and ExV (chaos), using BLOSUM62-based TCRdist between CDR3 peptides within each V-J. Welch's t-statistics and random forest reduced approximately 520 V-J features to 13, which were used in a naive Bayes classifier (R e1071). Starting from the raw public reads, TCRdb applied fastp trimming at Q25, assembled clones with MiXCR and retained in-frame beta chains. Rows are combined by CDR3 protein, so each entry shows the most common genes and DNA. TCRdb's processing, not the study's, gives the V and J calls here. In this sample the table shows 390,000 or so distinct CDR3 sequences, about 14% of which occur a single time. Approximately 13% of the sample belongs to the ten largest clones.

V is reduced by 3 bases and J by 1 base, leaving a spacing of 10 bases between them. The germline V gene (reference sequence) yields GTSNPN for CDR1 and SVGIG for CDR2. The CDR3 runs 13 residues from the cysteine to the phenylalanine. Solely the CDR3 DNA is kept, with 39 bases framed from the first base. Ophthalmopathy patients had moderately to severely active disease, with a Clinical Activity Score of 3 or more, a NOSPECS grade of 4 or more, and a disease duration of less than 3 months. Patients with uncontrolled infections, other autoimmune diseases, pregnancy or lactation were excluded. Diagnoses were established on the basis of clinical symptoms, serum thyroxine and TRAb, thyroid ultrasound, and orbital computed tomography. Ficoll-Paque density gradient centrifugation was used to isolate PBMCs from around 10 ml of fresh peripheral blood. Total RNA was extracted with Trizol reagent, and quality was checked on an Agilent 2100 Bioanalyzer.

This specimen belongs to a study of T cells in Graves' hyperthyroidism and ophthalmopathy (dated by TCRdb to between 2018 and 2020). The study in broad terms: Peripheral blood samples were taken at initial diagnosis, before any treatment was given. A discovery cohort of about 100 patients, 43 with Graves' ophthalmopathy and approximately 57 with stable Graves' hyperthyroidism, was used to find distinguishing TCR V-J signatures. Whether ophthalmopathy could be predicted prospectively was tested in an independent validation cohort made up of under 20 hyperthyroidism patients plus 17 patients who later progressed to ophthalmopathy. TCR Vbeta CDR3 sequencing of 130 to 150 peripheral blood samples (under 45 ophthalmopathy, 75 or so hyperthyroidism and some 17 progressor patients) is reported in the paper. In addition, the study compared T-cell repertoires in thyroid tissue and in blood from roughly 6 Graves' hyperthyroidism patients. Following sampling, methimazole starting at 30 mg daily was given to hyperthyroidism patients, and high-dose intravenous methylprednisolone was given to ophthalmopathy patients. For training and testing, the 100 or so patients in the discovery cohort were randomly divided in a 7:3 ratio. Results and caveats for the whole study, not just this receptor: No statistical method was used to set the sample size in advance, and investigators knew the group allocation. A 13 V-J signature model separated ophthalmopathy from stable hyperthyroidism, with roughly 88% sensitivity and about 81% specificity in cross-validation and 80%/75% in testing. Most expanded thyroid clonotypes (frequency above 0.001) were also found in blood, which suggests that blood repertoires may mirror thyroid immune responses. During validation, the model predicted progression to ophthalmopathy a median of around 7 months ahead of onset, with almost 71% sensitivity and 72% to 80% specificity.

Recombination connected TRBV30 to TRBJ2-7; perhaps TRBD2 is the D gene, with 5 bases matching. Input material: blood. The receptor was derived from a man aged 18 to 29 with Graves' ophthalmopathy. The base sequence is TGTGCCTGGAGCGTGGACTTATCCTACGAGCAGTACTTC. This codes for CAWSVDLSYEQYF.